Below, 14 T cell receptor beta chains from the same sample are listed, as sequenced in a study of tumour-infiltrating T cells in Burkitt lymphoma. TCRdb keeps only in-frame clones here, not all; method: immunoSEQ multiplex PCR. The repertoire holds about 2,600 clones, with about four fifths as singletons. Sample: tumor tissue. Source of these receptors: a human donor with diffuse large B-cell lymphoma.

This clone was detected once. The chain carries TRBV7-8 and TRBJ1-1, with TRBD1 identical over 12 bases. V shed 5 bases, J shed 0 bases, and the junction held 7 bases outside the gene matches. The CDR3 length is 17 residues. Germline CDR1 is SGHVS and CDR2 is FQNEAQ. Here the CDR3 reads CASSVGTGGSMNTEAFF. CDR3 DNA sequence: TGTGCCAGCAGCGTCGGGACAGGGGGCAGCATGAACACTGAAGCTTTCTTT.

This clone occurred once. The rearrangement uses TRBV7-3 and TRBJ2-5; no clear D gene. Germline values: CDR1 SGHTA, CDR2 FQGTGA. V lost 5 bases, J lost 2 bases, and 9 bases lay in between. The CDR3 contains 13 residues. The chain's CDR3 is CASSLLSQETQYF. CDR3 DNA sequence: TGTGCCAGCAGCCTATTATCGCAAGAGACCCAGTACTTC.

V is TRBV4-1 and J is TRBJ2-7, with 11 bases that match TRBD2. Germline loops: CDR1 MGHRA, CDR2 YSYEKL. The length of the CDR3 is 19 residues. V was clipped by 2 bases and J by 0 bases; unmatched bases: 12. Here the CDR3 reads CASSQPPGVAGGNSYEQYF. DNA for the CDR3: TGCGCCAGCAGCCAACCACCGGGGGTAGCGGGGGGGAACTCCTACGAGCAGTACTTC.

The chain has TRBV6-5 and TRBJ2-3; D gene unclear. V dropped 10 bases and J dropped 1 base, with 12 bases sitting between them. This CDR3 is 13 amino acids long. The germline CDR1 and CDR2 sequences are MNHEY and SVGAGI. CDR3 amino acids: CATSWAGTDTQYF. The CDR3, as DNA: TGTGCCACCTCCTGGGCTGGCACAGATACGCAGTATTTT.

CDR3 sequence reads: CASSLVKPGQTDIQYF. DNA of the CDR3: TGTGCCAGCAGCTTAGTGAAACCGGGACAGACGGACATTCAGTACTTC. This chain links TRBV7-2 with TRBJ2-4; the match to TRBD1 covers 7 bases. The CDR3 has 16 amino acids. With V trimmed by 1 base and J by 8 bases, 11 bases remained unmatched. Germline V lookup: CDR1 SGHTA, CDR2 FQGNSA.

DNA for the CDR3: TGTGCCAGCAGTCCGGGACGACTAGCGGCTATCTTCGATGAGCAGTTCTTC. It encodes CASSPGRLAAIFDEQFF. This sequence joins TRBV27 and TRBJ2-1; 9 bases match TRBD2. The CDR3 loop spans 17 amino acids. Germline V gives CDR1 MNHEY, CDR2 SMNVEV (reference sequence). V shed 5 bases, J shed 8 bases, and the junction held 16 bases outside the gene matches.

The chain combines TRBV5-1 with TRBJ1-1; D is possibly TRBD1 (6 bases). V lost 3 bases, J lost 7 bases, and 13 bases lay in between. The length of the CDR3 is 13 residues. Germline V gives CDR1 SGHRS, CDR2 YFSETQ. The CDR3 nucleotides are TGCGCCAGCAGCTGGGTGAAGGACAGTGAAGCTTTCTTT. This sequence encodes CASSWVKDSEAFF.

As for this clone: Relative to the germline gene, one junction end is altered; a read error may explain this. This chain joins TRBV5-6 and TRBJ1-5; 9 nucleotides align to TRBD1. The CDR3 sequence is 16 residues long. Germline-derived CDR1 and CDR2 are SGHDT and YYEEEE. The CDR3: CVSRQTRDRVIQPQHF. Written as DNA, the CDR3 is TGTGTCAGCAGGCAGACCCGGGACAGGGTTATCCAGCCCCAGCATTTT. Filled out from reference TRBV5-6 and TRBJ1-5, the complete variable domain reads DAGVTQSPTHLIKTRGQQVTLRCSPKSGHDTVSWYQQALGQGPQFIFQYYEEEERQRGNFPDRFSGHQFPNYSSELNVNALLLGDSALYLCVSRQTRDRVIQPQHFGDGTRLSIL.

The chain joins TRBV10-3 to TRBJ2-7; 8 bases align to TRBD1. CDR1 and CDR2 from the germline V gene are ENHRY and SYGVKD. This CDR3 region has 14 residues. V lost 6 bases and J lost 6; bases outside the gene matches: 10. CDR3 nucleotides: TGTGCCATCAGACCGGGACAGGTCAGTAGCGAGCAGTACTTC. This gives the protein CAIRPGQVSSEQYF.

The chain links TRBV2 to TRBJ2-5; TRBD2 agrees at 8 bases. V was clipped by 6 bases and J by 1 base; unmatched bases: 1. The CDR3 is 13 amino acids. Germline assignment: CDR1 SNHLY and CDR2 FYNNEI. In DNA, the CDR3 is TGTGCCAGCAGAACTAGCGGCCAAGAGACCCAGTACTTC. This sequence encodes CASRTSGQETQYF.

This CDR3 reads CACLGTGGFTDTQYF. CDR3 coding DNA: TGTGCCTGTCTAGGGACAGGGGGCTTTACAGATACGCAGTATTTT. The chain joins TRBV30 to TRBJ2-3; TRBD1 matches at 12 bases. Germline assignment: CDR1 GTSNPN and CDR2 SVGIG (reference sequence). V was pared by 6 bases and J by 3 bases, with 7 bases of the junction left unmatched. CDR3 length equals 15 residues. Full variable domain (missing parts from reference TRBV30 and TRBJ2-3): SQTIHQWPATLVQPVGSPLSLECTVEGTSNPNLYWYRQAAGRGLQLLFYSVGIGQISSEVPQNLSASRPQDRQFILSSKKLLLSDSGFYLCACLGTGGFTDTQYFGPGTRLTVL.

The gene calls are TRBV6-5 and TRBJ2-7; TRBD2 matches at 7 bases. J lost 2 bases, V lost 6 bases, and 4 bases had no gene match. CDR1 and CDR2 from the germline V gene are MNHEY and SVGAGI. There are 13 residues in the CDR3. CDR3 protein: CASRLGTTYEQYF. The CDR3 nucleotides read TGTGCCAGCAGACTGGGGACTACCTACGAGCAGTACTTC.

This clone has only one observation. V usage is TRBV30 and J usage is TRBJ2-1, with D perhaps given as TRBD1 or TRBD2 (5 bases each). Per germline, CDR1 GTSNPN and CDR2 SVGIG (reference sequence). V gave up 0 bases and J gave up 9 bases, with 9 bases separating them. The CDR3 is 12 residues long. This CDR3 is CAWSVPGTEQFF. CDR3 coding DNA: TGTGCCTGGAGTGTACCGGGGACTGAGCAGTTCTTC.

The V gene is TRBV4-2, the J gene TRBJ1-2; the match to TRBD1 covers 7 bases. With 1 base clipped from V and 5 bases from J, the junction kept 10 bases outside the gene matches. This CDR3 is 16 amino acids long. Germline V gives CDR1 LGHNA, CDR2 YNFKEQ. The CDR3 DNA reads TGTGCCAGCAGCCAAGCTGGGGCGCAGGGGGTGTATGGCTACACCTTC. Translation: CASSQAGAQGVYGYTF.